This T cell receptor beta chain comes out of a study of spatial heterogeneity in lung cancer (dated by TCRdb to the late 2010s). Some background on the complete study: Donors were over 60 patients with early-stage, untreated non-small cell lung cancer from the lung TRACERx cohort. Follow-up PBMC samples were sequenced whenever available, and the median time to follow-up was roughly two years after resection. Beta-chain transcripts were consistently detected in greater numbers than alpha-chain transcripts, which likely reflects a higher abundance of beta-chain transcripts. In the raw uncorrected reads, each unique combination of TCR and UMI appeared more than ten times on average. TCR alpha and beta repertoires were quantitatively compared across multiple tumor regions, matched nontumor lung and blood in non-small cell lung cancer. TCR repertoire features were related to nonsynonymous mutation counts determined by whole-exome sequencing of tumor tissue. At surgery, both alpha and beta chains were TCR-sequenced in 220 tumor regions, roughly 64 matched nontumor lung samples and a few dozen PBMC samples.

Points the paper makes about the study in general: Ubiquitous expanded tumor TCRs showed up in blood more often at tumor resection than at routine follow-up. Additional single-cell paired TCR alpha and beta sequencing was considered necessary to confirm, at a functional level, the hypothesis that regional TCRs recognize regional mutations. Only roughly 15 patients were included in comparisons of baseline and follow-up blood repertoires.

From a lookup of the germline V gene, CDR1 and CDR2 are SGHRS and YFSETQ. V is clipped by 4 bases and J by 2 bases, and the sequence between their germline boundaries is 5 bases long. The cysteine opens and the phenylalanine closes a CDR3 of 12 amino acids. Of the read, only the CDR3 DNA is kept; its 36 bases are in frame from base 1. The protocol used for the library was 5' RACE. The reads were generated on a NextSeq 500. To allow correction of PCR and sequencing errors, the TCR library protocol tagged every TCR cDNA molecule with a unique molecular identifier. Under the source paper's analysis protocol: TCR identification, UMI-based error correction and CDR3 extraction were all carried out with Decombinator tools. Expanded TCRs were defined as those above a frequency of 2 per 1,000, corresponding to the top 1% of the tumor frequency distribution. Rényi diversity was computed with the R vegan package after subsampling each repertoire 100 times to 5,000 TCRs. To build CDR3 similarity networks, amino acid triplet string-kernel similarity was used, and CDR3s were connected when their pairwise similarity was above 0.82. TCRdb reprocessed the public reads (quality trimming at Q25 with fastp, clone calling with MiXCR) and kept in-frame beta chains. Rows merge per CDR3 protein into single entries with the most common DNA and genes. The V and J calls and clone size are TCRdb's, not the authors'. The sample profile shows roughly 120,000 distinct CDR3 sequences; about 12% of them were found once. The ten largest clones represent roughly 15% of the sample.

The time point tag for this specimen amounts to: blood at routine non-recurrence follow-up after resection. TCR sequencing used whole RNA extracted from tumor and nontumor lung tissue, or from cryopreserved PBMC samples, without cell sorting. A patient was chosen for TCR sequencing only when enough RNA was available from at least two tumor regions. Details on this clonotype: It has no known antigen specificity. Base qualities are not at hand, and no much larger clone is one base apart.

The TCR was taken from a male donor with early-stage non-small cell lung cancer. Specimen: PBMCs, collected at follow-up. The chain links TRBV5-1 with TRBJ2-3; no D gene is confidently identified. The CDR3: CASSQLTDTQYF. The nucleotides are TGCGCCAGCAGCCAGCTCACAGATACGCAGTATTTT.